This TCR beta chain was observed in a study of shared T cell receptors in the human thymus. The trim removed 7 bases at V and 5 bases at J, leaving 11 bases unmatched. This CDR3 comprises 15 residues. Germline-derived CDR1 and CDR2 are SGHRS and YFSETQ. The protocol was immunoSEQ multiplex PCR, while the TCRdb copy is restricted to in-frame clones and leaves out a portion. The profile shows 720,000 or so clones, approximately 83% of them singletons. These data are also associated with another study on human thymus T cells. That source notes: Thymic resections from corrective heart surgery supplied the tissue. There appeared to be biased usage of V and J genes in thymic and blood repertoires. Thymic repertoires overlap heavily among unrelated individuals, related research has reported.

This sequence joins TRBV5-1 and TRBJ1-1; 10 bases match TRBD1. What was sequenced was thymocytes. The receptor's source is a girl under three years old with a congenital heart defect. The CDR3 DNA sequence: TGCGCCAGCCTAGATGGGACAGGGGCAAGGACTGAAGCTTTCTTT. This sequence encodes CASLDGTGARTEAFF.